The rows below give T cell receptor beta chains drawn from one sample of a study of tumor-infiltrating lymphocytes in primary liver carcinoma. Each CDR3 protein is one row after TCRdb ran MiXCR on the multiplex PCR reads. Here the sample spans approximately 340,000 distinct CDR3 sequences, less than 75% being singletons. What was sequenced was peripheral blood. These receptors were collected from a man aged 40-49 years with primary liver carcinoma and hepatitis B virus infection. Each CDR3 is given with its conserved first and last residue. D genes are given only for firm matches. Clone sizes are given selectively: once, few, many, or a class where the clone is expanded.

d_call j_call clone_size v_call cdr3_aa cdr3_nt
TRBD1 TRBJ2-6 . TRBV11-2 CASSLIGQGQGTGVNVLTF TGTGCCAGCAGCTTAATAGGCCAGGGACAGGGTACTGGGGTCAATGTCCTGACTTTC
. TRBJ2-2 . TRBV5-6 CAISLVVGGTNTGELFF TGTGCCATCAGCTTGGTTGTCGGCGGAACGAACACCGGGGAGCTGTTTTTT
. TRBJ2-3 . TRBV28 CASSYQIGAWSDTQYF TGTGCCAGCAGTTATCAGATAGGCGCTTGGTCAGATACGCAGTATTTT
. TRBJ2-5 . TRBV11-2 CASGIGAQETQYF TGTGCCAGCGGCATAGGCGCCCAAGAGACCCAGTACTTC
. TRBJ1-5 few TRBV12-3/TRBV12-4 CASSLGGGGNQPQHF TGTGCCAGCAGTTTAGGAGGGGGTGGCAATCAGCCCCAGCATTTT
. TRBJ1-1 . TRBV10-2 CATTMQLNTEAFF TGCGCCACTACTATGCAGTTGAACACTGAAGCTTTCTTT
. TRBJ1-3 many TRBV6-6 CASLNYGHSGNTIYF TGTGCCAGCCTCAATTACGGGCACTCTGGAAACACCATATATTTT
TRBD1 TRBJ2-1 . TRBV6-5 CGSRAGTDFDEQFF TGTGGCAGCAGGGCCGGGACAGACTTCGATGAGCAGTTCTTC
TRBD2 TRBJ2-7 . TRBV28 CASSLWASGKREYEQYF TGTGCCAGCAGTTTATGGGCTAGCGGGAAGAGAGAGTATGAGCAGTACTTC
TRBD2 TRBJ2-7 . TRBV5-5 CASTDMTRTSGRYGYEQYF TGTGCCAGCACCGACATGACCAGGACTAGCGGGAGGTACGGCTACGAGCAGTACTTC
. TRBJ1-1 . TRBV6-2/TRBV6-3 CASSYSPSRGQNTEAFF TGTGCCAGCAGTTACTCCCCTTCTCGAGGGCAGAACACCGAAGCTTTCTTT
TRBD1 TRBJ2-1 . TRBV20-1 CSANRQGAYNEQFF TGCAGTGCTAACAGACAGGGCGCCTACAATGAGCAGTTCTTC
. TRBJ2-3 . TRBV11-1 CANSPRDGSRDTQYF TGTGCCAACAGCCCCAGGGACGGATCAAGGGATACGCAGTATTTT
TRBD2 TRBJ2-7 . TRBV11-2 CASNLRGGLAGERYF TGTGCCAGCAACTTAAGAGGGGGACTAGCGGGAGAGCGGTACTTC
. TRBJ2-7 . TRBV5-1 CASSPRDSGYEQYF TGCGCCAGCAGCCCCCGGGATAGCGGCTACGAGCAGTACTTC